The 27 T cell receptor beta chains in this list originate from one sample, sequenced in a study of shared clonotypes between healthy human individuals. Libraries were prepared by immunoSEQ multiplex PCR; TCRdb keeps only in-frame clonotypes and omits some of them. The table shows 800,000 or so clones, with roughly 96% occurring only once. Terminally differentiated effector memory CD45RA+ cells were excluded by CCR7 positive selection of CD45RO-negative cells. Sequenced: naive CD8+ T cells sorted from blood. The receptor source for this set is a man under 40 in good health.

The CDR3 nucleotides are TGTGCCAGCAGTCCAACAGGGAGGAGCTCCTACGAGCAGTACTTC. It codes for CASSPTGRSSYEQYF. J is TRBJ2-7 and V is TRBV28; D is perhaps TRBD1 or TRBD2 (6 bases each). The CDR3 is 15 amino acids. V was shortened by 5 bases and J by 0 bases, with 14 bases between the two germline ends. Germline V gene data show CDR1 as MDHEN and CDR2 as SYDVKM.

This chain uses TRBV6-5 with TRBJ2-2; 9 nucleotides match TRBD1. V lost 2 bases to trimming and J lost 6 bases; unmatched junction nucleotides: 1. The CDR3 spans 14 residues. In germline, CDR1 is MNHEY, CDR2 SVGAGI. The CDR3 DNA reads as TGTGCCAGCAGTTACGGACAGGGGTCCGGGGAGCTGTTTTTT. Protein sequence: CASSYGQGSGELFF.

This chain joins TRBV18 and TRBJ2-1, with 7 bases identical to TRBD1. The CDR3 has 18 amino acids. Trimming at V came to 0 bases and at J to 0 bases, leaving 8 bases not matched to a gene. CDR1 and CDR2 (germline): KGHSH, LQKENI. This CDR3 is CASSPPPRDRYSYNEQFF. CDR3 coding DNA: TGTGCCAGCTCACCACCTCCCCGGGACAGATACTCCTACAATGAGCAGTTCTTC.

This sequence joins TRBV9 and TRBJ2-2; D call uncertain. The CDR3 has 13 amino acids. Trimming took 8 bases from V and 0 from J, leaving 8 bases between them. Germline-derived CDR1 and CDR2 are SGDLS and YYNGEE. CDR3 nucleotides: TGTGCCAGTTGCGACCCGAACACCGGGGAGCTGTTTTTT. Its translation: CASCDPNTGELFF.

The rearrangement uses TRBV27 and TRBJ2-7, with TRBD1 matching 8 bases. J gave up 3 bases and V 2 bases, and 9 bases lay outside the gene matches. Germline V gives CDR1 MNHEY, CDR2 SMNVEV (reference sequence). There are 16 residues in the CDR3. The CDR3 nucleotides read TGTGCCAGCAGTTTAGGAGCAGGGGGCCTCCTCTACGAGCAGTACTTC. It codes for CASSLGAGGLLYEQYF.

This chain joins TRBV29-1 and TRBJ2-3; D not resolved. In germline, CDR1 is SQVTM, CDR2 ANQGSEA. The germline V and J ends were trimmed by 7 bases and 3 bases, with 14 bases remaining between them. The CDR3 loop spans 13 amino acids. Here the CDR3 DNA reads TGCAGCGCCTTGGATGCTGAGACAGATACGCAGTATTTT. It is translated as CSALDAETDTQYF.

V usage is TRBV9 and J usage is TRBJ2-2, with D perhaps being TRBD1 or TRBD2 (5 bases each). This CDR3 is 15 amino acids long. The V gene's germline CDR1 is SGDLS and CDR2 YYNGEE. V lost 0 bases and J lost 6, with 12 bases in between. CDR3 amino acids: CASSVGGETAGELFF. As DNA, the CDR3 is TGTGCCAGCAGCGTAGGAGGGGAGACTGCCGGGGAGCTGTTTTTT.

This chain links TRBV7-9 with TRBJ2-7, with a possible D match to TRBD1 (5 bases). The length of the CDR3 is 16 residues. Germline lookup yields CDR1 SEHNR and CDR2 FQNEAQ (reference sequence). V was pared by 1 base and J by 5 bases, with 18 bases between. The CDR3: CASSLEVQGINDEQYF. CDR3 DNA: TGTGCCAGCAGCTTAGAGGTCCAGGGAATTAACGACGAGCAGTACTTC.

The CDR3 region has the DNA TGTGCCAGCTCACCACAGGTTTCTCATTTAAATGAGCAGTTCTTC. Protein product: CASSPQVSHLNEQFF. The chain is built from TRBV18 and TRBJ2-1; D unclear. CDR1 is KGHSH and CDR2 is LQKENI in the germline V gene. V lost 1 base to trimming and J lost 7 bases, with 14 bases between them. This CDR3 is 15 amino acids long.

The chain employs TRBV9 and TRBJ2-7; TRBD2 agrees at 8 bases. CDR3 length equals 15 residues. Trimming removed 0 bases from V and 1 base from J; junction bases left unmatched: 3. Germline V gives CDR1 SGDLS, CDR2 YYNGEE. The CDR3 spells CASSVDSGMSYEQYF. CDR3 nucleotides: TGTGCCAGCAGCGTAGATAGCGGGATGTCCTACGAGCAGTACTTC.

V usage is TRBV5-6 and J usage is TRBJ2-2, with a possible D match to TRBD2 (5 bases). The V gene's germline CDR1 is SGHDT and CDR2 YYEEEE. The CDR3 has 16 residues. The V and J ends lost 0 bases and 4 bases respectively, with 13 bases between them. The CDR3 sequence: CASSLGKRLGTGELFF. CDR3 in DNA: TGTGCCAGCAGCTTGGGAAAGCGGTTGGGCACCGGGGAGCTGTTTTTT.

The chain is built from TRBV5-1 and TRBJ2-7, with D possibly being TRBD1 (6 bases). The CDR3 has 14 residues. The germline CDR1 and CDR2 sequences are SGHRS and YFSETQ. V was trimmed by 0 bases and J by 3 bases, leaving 10 bases between them. CDR3 DNA sequence: TGCGCCAGCAGCTTGGGGGACACCGGCTACGAGCAGTACTTC. This translates into CASSLGDTGYEQYF. Together with reference TRBV5-1 and TRBJ2-7, the CDR3 gives the full variable domain: KAGVTQTPRYLIKTRGQQVTLSCSPISGHRSVSWYQQTPGQGLQFLFEYFSETQRNKGNFPGRFSGRQFSNSRSEMNVSTLELGDSALYLCASSLGDTGYEQYFGPGTRLTVT.

The sample holds one count of this clone. The CDR3 DNA reads TGCGCCAGCAGCTTGACCACCGGGACGGGATCTTATGAAGCTTTCTTT. Its protein is CASSLTTGTGSYEAFF. The rearrangement links TRBV5-1 to TRBJ1-1, with a possible D match to TRBD1 (5 bases). V lost 1 base, J lost 7 bases, and 20 bases lay in between. This CDR3 is built from 16 residues. CDR1 SGHRS and CDR2 YFSETQ come from the germline V gene.

The chain carries TRBV5-1 and TRBJ2-1, with TRBD2 matching over 7 bases. The length of the CDR3 is 19 residues. Germline trimming cut 5 bases from V and 9 bases from J; bases unmatched to any gene: 26. Germline loops: CDR1 SGHRS, CDR2 YFSETQ. The CDR3 protein is CASRARRVGAGVLMAEQFF. The CDR3 coding sequence is TGCGCCAGCAGAGCCCGTCGGGTCGGCGCGGGAGTACTAATGGCTGAGCAGTTCTTC.

The chain carries TRBV16 and TRBJ2-7; TRBD2 matches 10 bases. The germline V gene encodes CDR1 KGHSY and CDR2 FQNENV. The CDR3 sequence is 17 residues long. With V trimmed by 4 bases and J by 3 bases, 12 bases remained unmatched. The CDR3 DNA reads TGTGCCAGCAGCCTTAGCGGGACTAGCGTCCCCGTCTACGAGCAGTACTTC. Protein product: CASSLSGTSVPVYEQYF.

The chain employs TRBV6-1 and TRBJ2-1; 10 bases line up with TRBD1. The V segment lost 2 bases and the J segment 8 bases; nucleotides outside the gene matches: 6. In germline, CDR1 is MNHNS, CDR2 SASEGT. CDR3 length: 15 amino acids. The DNA of the CDR3 is TGTGCCAGCAGTGAATGGACAGGGGGACAGGATGAGCAGTTCTTC. This sequence encodes CASSEWTGGQDEQFF.

The chain carries TRBV27 and TRBJ1-1, with D possibly being TRBD1 (6 bases). V was cut by 8 bases and J by 11 bases, with 24 bases left in between. The CDR3 extends over 14 amino acids. Germline values: CDR1 MNHEY, CDR2 SMNVEV (reference sequence). The DNA of the CDR3 is TGTGCCAGCGCCTTCTCGGGGGGGGCCGAGGGGGCTTTCTTT. Translated, it gives CASAFSGGAEGAFF.

The chain carries TRBV9 and TRBJ2-7, with 8 bases matching TRBD1. The CDR3 loop spans 15 amino acids. Trimming at V came to 4 bases and at J to 3 bases, leaving 9 bases not matched to a gene. Germline V gives CDR1 SGDLS, CDR2 YYNGEE. DNA for the CDR3: TGTGCCAGCAGCCCTGGACAGGGATATTTCTACGAGCAGTACTTC. Translating it yields CASSPGQGYFYEQYF. Full variable domain (rest looked up from reference TRBV9 and TRBJ2-7): DSGVTQTPKHLITATGQRVTLRCSPRSGDLSVYWYQQSLDQGLQFLIQYYNGEERAKGNILERFSAQQFPDLHSELNLSSLELGDSALYFCASSPGQGYFYEQYFGPGTRLTVT.

Concerning this clone itself: The same CDR3 is also encoded by other DNA sequences in this sample. The chain has TRBV11-2 and TRBJ2-3, with D uncertain. V lost 1 base and J lost 5, with 4 bases in between. This CDR3 is 12 amino acids long. Germline-derived CDR1 and CDR2 are SGHAT and FQNNGV. The CDR3, as DNA: TGTGCCAGCAGCTTAGTCCAAGATACGCAGTATTTT. This gives the protein CASSLVQDTQYF. The whole variable domain, filled in from reference TRBV11-2 and TRBJ2-3, reads EAGVAQSPRYKIIEKRQSVAFWCNPISGHATLYWYQQILGQGPKLLIQFQNNGVVDDSQLPKDRFSAERLKGVDSTLKIQPAKLEDSAVYLCASSLVQDTQYFGPGTRLTVL.

The rearrangement joins TRBV5-1 to TRBJ2-7, with D unclear. Trimming stripped 4 bases from V and 0 bases from J, with 5 bases between. CDR1 is SGHRS, CDR2 YFSETQ, per germline. This CDR3 is 12 amino acids long. As DNA, the CDR3 is TGCGCCAGCAGCCAATACTCCTACGAGCAGTACTTC. As protein: CASSQYSYEQYF.

V is TRBV7-9 and J is TRBJ1-1, with 8 nucleotides matching TRBD1. The germline V gene encodes CDR1 SEHNR and CDR2 FQNEAQ (reference sequence). V lost 5 bases to trimming and J lost 1 base; unmatched junction nucleotides: 9. The CDR3 runs to 16 residues. DNA for the CDR3: TGTGCCAGCAGCGTGCGGGACAGGCAAACGAACACTGAAGCTTTCTTT. Translated, it gives CASSVRDRQTNTEAFF.

This clone is a singleton in its sample. This chain connects TRBV18 to TRBJ1-2, with D perhaps TRBD1 (6 bases). Germline CDR1 and CDR2: KGHSH and LQKENI. The CDR3 is 14 residues long. V was clipped by 4 bases and J by 6 bases, with 15 bases between them. CDR3 sequence (DNA): TGTGCCAGCTCACAACAGGGAATCGCTGATGGCTACACCTTC. The encoded protein is CASSQQGIADGYTF.

V usage is TRBV4-1 and J usage is TRBJ1-4; unclear D gene. The V end was cut by 6 bases, the J end by 4 bases, with 12 bases between. The CDR3 has 14 amino acids. Looked up from germline, CDR1 is MGHRA and CDR2 is YSYEKL. The CDR3 reads CASRNLGGNEKLFF. DNA for the CDR3: TGCGCCAGCAGGAACTTGGGAGGTAATGAAAAACTGTTTTTT.

Worth noting for this clone: The same CDR3 is also encoded by other DNA sequences in this sample. This chain joins TRBV6-5 and TRBJ2-2, with no clear D. V was trimmed by 2 bases and J by 0 bases, leaving 1 base between them. The CDR3 totals 13 residues. Germline CDR1 reads MNHEY; CDR2 reads SVGAGI. CDR3 sequence reads: CASSYTNTGELFF. CDR3 DNA sequence: TGTGCCAGCAGTTACACGAACACCGGGGAGCTGTTTTTT.

The chain is built from TRBV28 and TRBJ1-5, with a possible D match to TRBD1 (5 bases). Germline V lookup: CDR1 MDHEN, CDR2 SYDVKM. Deletions cut 6 bases from V and 3 bases from J, with 15 bases between. This CDR3 has 15 residues. CDR3 coding DNA: TGTGCCAGCAGAGTCCGGGACGCCGCCAATCAGCCCCAGCATTTT. Amino acid sequence: CASRVRDAANQPQHF.

This chain connects TRBV28 to TRBJ2-7; D remains unclear. Germline V lookup: CDR1 MDHEN, CDR2 SYDVKM. V lost 1 base and J lost 2, with 15 bases in between. The length of the CDR3 is 16 residues. CDR3 sequence: CASSLFWQPLTYEQYF. The CDR3 DNA reads as TGTGCCAGCAGTTTATTTTGGCAGCCCTTAACCTACGAGCAGTACTTC. The variable domain in full, with the rest retrieved from reference TRBV28 and TRBJ2-7, is DVKVTQSSRYLVKRTGEKVFLECVQDMDHENMFWYRQDPGLGLRLIYFSYDVKMKEKGDIPEGYSVSREKKERFSLILESASTNQTSMYLCASSLFWQPLTYEQYFGPGTRLTVT.

The chain carries TRBV9 and TRBJ2-3, with D possibly matching TRBD1 (5 bases). CDR3 length: 14 amino acids. Trimming shortened V by 3 bases and J by 1 base, and 9 bases separated the two germline ends. Germline V CDR1 and CDR2: SGDLS, YYNGEE. In nucleotides, the CDR3 is TGTGCCAGCAGCGCAGGCAGGGGCACAGATACGCAGTATTTT. Encoded protein: CASSAGRGTDTQYF.